This T cell receptor beta chain was sequenced for a study of T cells in women clearing cervical HPV infection. TCRdb's copy holds only in-frame clones and misses some; the assay was immunoSEQ multiplex PCR. The sample features about 22,000 clones, with approximately 5.4% in its top ten. In regard to this clone: Read sequence stops 3 residues before the CDR3 end, and the germline J gene provides the missing end.

The CDR3 is 12 residues long. V was pared by 7 bases and J by 1 base, with 8 bases between. The germline CDR1 and CDR2 sequences are SGHRS and YFSETQ. The sample taken for sequencing was blood buffy coat. The V gene is TRBV5-1, the J gene TRBJ1-1; tentative D call: TRBD1 (5 bases). This clonotype originated in a woman aged 18 to 75 with a cervical HPV16 infection that either progressed to CIN3+ or cleared (not recorded which). Partial CDR3 DNA: TGCGCCAGCCAGGGAGGGAACACTGAA. Its translation is CASQGGNTE. The CDR3 as a whole reads CASQGGNTEAFF.